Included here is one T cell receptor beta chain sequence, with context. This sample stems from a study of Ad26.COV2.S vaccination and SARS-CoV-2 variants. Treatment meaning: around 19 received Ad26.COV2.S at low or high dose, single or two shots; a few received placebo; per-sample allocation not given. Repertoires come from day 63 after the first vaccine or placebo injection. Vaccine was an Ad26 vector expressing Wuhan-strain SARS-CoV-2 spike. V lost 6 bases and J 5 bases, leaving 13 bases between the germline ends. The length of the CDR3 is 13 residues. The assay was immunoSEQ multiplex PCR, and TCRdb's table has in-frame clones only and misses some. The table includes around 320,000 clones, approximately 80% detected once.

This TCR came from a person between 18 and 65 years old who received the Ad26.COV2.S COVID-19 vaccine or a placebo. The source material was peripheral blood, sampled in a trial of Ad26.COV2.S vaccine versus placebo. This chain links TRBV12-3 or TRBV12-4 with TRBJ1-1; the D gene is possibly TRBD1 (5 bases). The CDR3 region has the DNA TGTGCCAGCAGCCTGGGGGTGGGGACTGAAGCTTTCTTT. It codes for CASSLGVGTEAFF.